Presented here are 9 T cell receptor beta chains from one specimen sequenced in a study of blood T cell repertoires in COVID-19. The method was immunoSEQ multiplex PCR; TCRdb's version includes in-frame clones alone and lacks a portion of them. The sample consists of over 200,000 clones, roughly 86% of them appearing once. The sample taken for sequencing was peripheral blood. These TCRs come from a man between 40 and 49 years old who had recovered from COVID-19.

The chain has TRBV15 and TRBJ2-7, with 10 bases aligning to TRBD2. Germline CDR1 and CDR2: LNHNV and YYDKDF (reference sequence). The V and J ends lost 1 base and 0 bases, in that order; junction bases with no gene match: 0. CDR3 length: 15 residues. CDR3 loop: CATSRGTSGSYEQYF. The CDR3 nucleotides are TGTGCCACCAGCAGAGGGACTAGCGGCTCCTACGAGCAGTACTTC.

The rearrangement links TRBV6-5 to TRBJ1-1; D perhaps matches TRBD1 (5 bases). This CDR3 spans 13 amino acids. Looked up from germline, CDR1 is MNHEY and CDR2 is SVGAGI. Trimming shortened V by 6 bases and J by 1 base, and 9 bases separated the two germline ends. Here the CDR3 DNA reads TGTGCCAGCAGCTTAGACAGGAACACTGAAGCTTTCTTT. It translates to CASSLDRNTEAFF.

This clone came up once. The chain joins TRBV6-2 or TRBV6-3 to TRBJ2-1; D not resolved. Germline V CDR1 and CDR2: MNHEY, SVGEGT. The CDR3 covers 17 residues. V was shortened by 0 bases and J by 7 bases, with 19 bases between the two germline ends. DNA for the CDR3: TGTGCCAGCAGTTACTCGATAGTACCCAGCGCAATAAATGAGCAGTTCTTC. Amino acids: CASSYSIVPSAINEQFF.

The V call is TRBV4-1, the J call TRBJ2-3, with 11 bases fitting TRBD2. This CDR3 has 20 amino acids. V was clipped by 2 bases and J by 3 bases; unmatched bases: 16. Germline V gene sequence: CDR1 MGHRA, CDR2 YSYEKL. The CDR3 spells CASSQLAGGQRAPATDTQYF. CDR3 nucleotides: TGCGCCAGCAGCCAATTAGCGGGGGGGCAAAGAGCACCGGCGACAGATACGCAGTATTTT.

J is TRBJ2-7 and V is TRBV11-2; 8 bases map to TRBD1. Germline CDR1 SGHAT, CDR2 FQNNGV. The trim removed 0 bases at V and 2 bases at J, leaving 6 bases unmatched. The CDR3 sequence is 16 residues long. CDR3 amino acids: CASSLDIGQGTYEQYF. CDR3 sequence (DNA): TGTGCCAGCAGCTTAGATATAGGACAGGGTACCTACGAGCAGTACTTC.

The table lists this clone with a count of one. The chain is built from TRBV14 and TRBJ2-7; 9 bases align to TRBD1. The trim removed 7 bases at V and 6 bases at J, leaving 10 bases unmatched. CDR1 and CDR2 from the germline V gene are SGHDN and FVKESK. The CDR3 spans 14 residues. The CDR3 region is CASTTGGNLREQYF. In DNA, the CDR3 is TGTGCCAGCACCACAGGGGGCAATCTACGCGAGCAGTACTTC.

The gene calls are TRBV20-1 and TRBJ1-1, with D possibly TRBD1 on 6 matching bases. CDR1 is DFQATT and CDR2 is SNEGSKA in the germline V gene (reference sequence). V shed 6 bases and J shed 7 bases, with 12 bases lying between them. The CDR3 is made up of 11 amino acids. Written as DNA, the CDR3 is TGCAGTGCGCGGGGGGCGGTTGAAGCTTTCTTT. Protein product: CSARGAVEAFF.

The V and J genes are TRBV7-9 and TRBJ1-2; 7 nucleotides line up with TRBD1. Germline V gene lookup returns CDR1 SEHNR and CDR2 FQNEAQ (reference sequence). CDR3 size: 16 residues. J was trimmed by 2 bases and V by 7 bases; bases with no gene match: 13. CDR3 coding DNA: TGTGCCAGCACAATAAATAACAGGGGTACCAACTATGGCTACACCTTC. This sequence encodes CASTINNRGTNYGYTF. Drawing the rest from reference TRBV7-9 and TRBJ1-2, the complete variable domain is DTGVSQNPRHKITKRGQNVTFRCDPISEHNRLYWYRQTLGQGPEFLTYFQNEAQLEKSRLLSDRFSAERPKGSFSTLEIQRTEQGDSAMYLCASTINNRGTNYGYTFGSGTRLTVV.

This chain joins TRBV27 and TRBJ2-1, with 9 bases matching TRBD2. After removal of 6 bases from V and 1 base from J, the junction contained 22 bases not matched to a gene. Germline V CDR1 and CDR2: MNHEY, SMNVEV (reference sequence). CDR3 length equals 21 residues. CDR3 in DNA: TGTGCCAGCAGCCGTACGCTGATCTTTGGCGGGGGGGCCGGATCCTACAATGAGCAGTTCTTC. Protein product: CASSRTLIFGGGAGSYNEQFF.